This T cell receptor beta chain was identified during a study of OX40 agonist ivuxolimab in advanced cancers. Study summary: Previous treatment with anti-PD-1, anti-PD-L1 or anti-CTLA-4 therapy was allowed; 35% to 50% had received some.

Germline lookup yields CDR1 MDHEN and CDR2 SYDVKM. The CDR3 runs 14 residues. V was clipped by 7 bases and J by 4 bases, with 14 bases between them. Profiled with immunoSEQ multiplex PCR; TCRdb holds only in-frame clones, not every one. The table has about 49,000 clones, about 86% seen once. This clone was found once. The sequenced sample was CD4+ or CD8+ T cells sorted from blood, obtained in a trial of the OX40 agonist ivuxolimab. The genes are TRBV28 and TRBJ1-5; a possible D gene is TRBD1 (6 bases). The sequence was obtained from an adult with an advanced solid tumor such as melanoma, head and neck, liver or kidney cancer. The CDR3 coding sequence is TGTGCCAGCATCTGGGGGGGCGGGAATCAGCCCCAGCATTTT. Protein: CASIWGGGNQPQHF.